The 30 T cell receptor beta chains in this list originate from one sample, sequenced in a study of blood T cells in healthy people across ages. A sample-barcoded 5' primer and a J-beta primer mix were used in a second PCR of about 7 to 12 cycles. TCRdb redid the calling of the 5' RACE reads with MiXCR, one entry per CDR3 protein. The sample lists more than 800,000 distinct CDR3 sequences, about 28% seen once, with around a sixth in the top ten. The specimen was blood. The receptors come from a woman of 80 years or more in good health.

This clonotype was found many times. V usage is TRBV3-1 and J usage is TRBJ2-3, with no clear D. Per germline, CDR1 LGHDT and CDR2 YNNKEL (reference sequence). The CDR3 runs 13 residues. V lost 1 base to trimming and J lost 6 bases, with 8 bases between them. DNA of the CDR3: TGTGCCAGCAGCCAAGTCCCAGCGGATACGCAGTATTTT. Its translation is CASSQVPADTQYF.

This clonotype was detected only a few times. The chain links TRBV11-2 to TRBJ1-4; 7 bases are shared with TRBD1. In germline, CDR1 is SGHAT, CDR2 FQNNGV. CDR3 length equals 14 residues. The V gene end was trimmed by 4 bases and the J gene end by 7 bases; junction bases not matched to a gene: 6. The CDR3 region has the DNA TGTGCCAGCAGCTGGGACAGAACTGTTGAAAAACTGTTTTTT. This encodes CASSWDRTVEKLFF.

This clonotype was detected ten times or more. The chain uses TRBV6-1 and TRBJ2-1; D is uncertain. The CDR3 runs to 13 residues. With 8 bases removed from V and 2 bases from J, the gap between germline ends came to 10 bases. The germline V gene encodes CDR1 MNHNS and CDR2 SASEGT. CDR3 coding DNA: TGTGCCAGCCAGAACAACGCCTACAATGAGCAGTTCTTC. Its protein is CASQNNAYNEQFF.

This clonotype was counted at least ten times. The chain combines TRBV11-2 with TRBJ2-1; D gene unclear. The CDR3 has 13 residues. Per the germline V gene, CDR1 is SGHAT and CDR2 is FQNNGV. V was cut by 1 base and J by 8 bases, with 9 bases left in between. CDR3: CASSLGTADEQFF. As DNA, the CDR3 is TGTGCCAGCAGCTTAGGGACCGCGGATGAGCAGTTCTTC.

The gene calls are TRBV2 and TRBJ1-6; a possible D gene is TRBD1 (5 bases). The length of the CDR3 is 16 residues. The germline V gene encodes CDR1 SNHLY and CDR2 FYNNEI. Trimming cost V 4 bases and J 11 bases, with 21 bases left between them. CDR3: CASSVLEAGTSTPLHF. CDR3 nucleotide sequence: TGTGCCAGCAGTGTATTAGAAGCGGGGACCAGTACACCCCTCCACTTT.

V is TRBV6-6 and J is TRBJ2-5, with D unresolved. CDR1 and CDR2 from the germline V gene are MNHNY and SVGAGI (reference sequence). V was shortened by 6 bases and J by 0 bases, with 11 bases between the two germline ends. This CDR3 has 14 residues. DNA of the CDR3: TGTGCCAGCAGCTCCGCTGAGTACCAAGAGACCCAGTACTTC. Its protein product is CASSSAEYQETQYF.

The chain employs TRBV29-1 and TRBJ1-4, with a tentative D call TRBD1 (5 bases). The CDR3 covers 12 residues. Looked up from germline, CDR1 is SQVTM and CDR2 is ANQGSEA. Between the trimmed V and J ends, which lost 7 bases and 0 bases, there was a span of 6 bases. The CDR3 here is CSGGSTNEKLFF. For the CDR3, the DNA is TGCAGCGGGGGCTCAACTAATGAAAAACTGTTTTTT.

This clonotype has a count of ten or more. The CDR3: CSAREVSGSGDTQYF. The CDR3 DNA follows: TGCAGTGCCAGGGAGGTCAGCGGGAGCGGGGATACGCAGTATTTT. V gene TRBV20-1 combines with J gene TRBJ2-3, with TRBD2 matching over 8 bases. Germline assignment: CDR1 DFQATT and CDR2 SNEGSKA (reference sequence). Unmatched junction bases numbered 14, after V lost 6 bases and J lost 6 bases. This CDR3 has 15 residues.

Points on this clonotype: This clone may be a read error of a much larger clone one base away. The V call is TRBV24-1, the J call TRBJ2-5; TRBD2 is a possible D gene (5 bases). The germline gives CDR1 KGHDR, CDR2 SFDVKD. Trimming pared 7 bases from V and 0 bases from J, leaving 11 bases between. The CDR3 contains 14 residues. The CDR3: CATREAGNQETQYF. The CDR3 DNA follows: TGTGCCACCAGGGAGGCCGGGAACCAAGAGACCCAGTACTTC.

This clonotype was seen just once. The chain recombines TRBV7-2 with TRBJ2-7; D possibly matches TRBD1 or TRBD2 (6 bases each). This CDR3 has 16 amino acids. CDR1 is SGHTA and CDR2 is FQGNSA in the germline V gene. V was shortened by 5 bases and J by 6 bases, with 23 bases between the two germline ends. The chain's CDR3 is CASSRRTGAYRGEQYF. The DNA of the CDR3 is TGTGCCAGCAGCAGACGGACGGGGGCTTATCGGGGCGAGCAGTACTTC. Full variable domain (missing parts from reference TRBV7-2 and TRBJ2-7): GAGVSQSPSNKVTEKGKDVELRCDPISGHTALYWYRQSLGQGLEFLIYFQGNSAPDKSGLPSDRFSAERTGGSVSTLTIQRTQQEDSAVYLCASSRRTGAYRGEQYFGPGTRLTVT.

This clonotype was counted a few times. The germline gene is not matched at one end of the junction; a read error may be the cause. This chain links TRBV9 with TRBJ2-1; no reliable D call. The J call may be mistaken, given a closer DNA end match to TRBJ2-7. The CDR3 has 15 amino acids. The germline CDR1 and CDR2 sequences are SGDLS and YYNGEE. The DNA for the CDR3 is TGTGCCAGCAGTGTAGGACCGTCCACCTACAATGAGCAGTACTTC. Amino acid sequence: CASSVGPSTYNEQYF.

Note on this clonotype: Likely a read error: the CDR3 ends without its conserved phenylalanine or tryptophan. The chain combines TRBV9 with TRBJ2-5, with D perhaps assigned TRBD1 or TRBD2 (6 bases each). This CDR3 has 12 amino acids. V was clipped by 7 bases and J by 1 base, with 8 bases between them. From germline, CDR1 is SGDLS and CDR2 YYNGEE. The chain's CDR3 is CASRGPQETQYC. CDR3 coding DNA: TGTGCCAGCCGGGGGCCCCAAGAGACCCAGTACTGC.

This clonotype counts as medium-sized (0.01 to 0.1%). J is TRBJ2-3 and V is TRBV12-3 or TRBV12-4; TRBD1 matches 7 bases. CDR3 length: 12 residues. V gave up 8 bases and J gave up 5 bases; unmatched junction bases: 4. CDR3 coding DNA: TGTGCCAGCGGAGACAGGGAAGATACGCAGTATTTT. Its translation: CASGDREDTQYF.

The chain has TRBV14 and TRBJ2-7, with unresolved D. Trimming removed 4 bases at V and 0 bases at J, with 10 bases between. Germline V gene sequence: CDR1 SGHDN, CDR2 FVKESK. This CDR3 has 14 residues. For the CDR3, the DNA is TGTGCCAGCAGCCGAGGAAGGTACTCCTACGAGCAGTACTTC. Translated: CASSRGRYSYEQYF.

At least ten counts were recorded for this clonotype. The chain is built from TRBV5-6 and TRBJ2-1, with D tentatively TRBD1 (6 bases). Trimming shortened V by 3 bases and J by 3 bases, and 22 bases separated the two germline ends. This CDR3 is built from 18 residues. Germline V gene lookup returns CDR1 SGHDT and CDR2 YYEEEE. The CDR3 is CASSSEGVTRLGYNEQFF. Here the CDR3 DNA reads TGTGCCAGCAGCTCCGAGGGGGTTACTAGGTTGGGCTACAATGAGCAGTTCTTC.

About this clonotype itself: A much more abundant neighbour one base away suggests this may be a read error. The J gene is TRBJ1-2, the V gene TRBV6-6; weak D call: TRBD1 (6 bases). CDR1 MNHNY and CDR2 SVGAGI come from the germline V gene (reference sequence). The CDR3 is 14 residues long. Trimming shortened V by 4 bases and J by 10 bases, and 19 bases separated the two germline ends. The CDR3 region has the DNA TGTGCCAGCAGTTCAACCTGGGGGGCGGGTGACTACACCTTC. It is translated as CASSSTWGAGDYTF.

About this clonotype: This may be a read error, as it is one base from a much larger clone. This chain links TRBV20-1 with TRBJ2-3; D is unclear. CDR1 is DFQATT and CDR2 is SNEGSKA in the germline V gene (reference sequence). Trimming took 4 bases from V and 0 from J, leaving 5 bases between them. The CDR3 is 12 amino acids. This CDR3 reads CSATQSTDTQYF. CDR3 in DNA: TGCAGTGCTACCCAGAGCACAGATACGCAGTATTTT.

The sample holds many counts of this clonotype. This chain uses TRBV5-5 with TRBJ1-5; D unclear. Trimming removed 4 bases at V and 4 bases at J, with 12 bases between. CDR3 length: 14 residues. Germline V lookup: CDR1 SGHKS, CDR2 YYEKEE (reference sequence). The CDR3 sequence is CASSPSTVNQPQHF. The CDR3 bases are TGTGCCAGCAGCCCTTCGACGGTGAATCAGCCCCAGCATTTT.

This clonotype was seen at least ten times. The chain employs TRBV5-1 and TRBJ1-5; perhaps TRBD1 as D (5 bases). The CDR3 runs 15 residues. CDR1 is SGHRS and CDR2 is YFSETQ in the germline V gene. Trimming left V 1 base short and J 1 base short, with 9 bases between. CDR3 DNA sequence: TGCGCCAGCAGCTTGCTGGGGGGAAGCAATCAGCCCCAGCATTTT. It translates to CASSLLGGSNQPQHF.

This clonotype was recorded at least ten times. J is TRBJ2-1 and V is TRBV4-1; perhaps TRBD1 as D (5 bases). This CDR3 has 13 residues. Trimming took off 6 bases at V and 5 bases at J, with 11 bases between the two ends. Germline CDR1 and CDR2: MGHRA and YSYEKL. DNA of the CDR3: TGCGCCAGCAGGCGAACAGGCCACAATGAGCAGTTCTTC. It encodes CASRRTGHNEQFF.

The gene calls are TRBV20-1 and TRBJ2-7, with 7 bases lining up with TRBD1. The CDR3 totals 14 residues. V was pared by 5 bases and J by 1 base, with 8 bases of the junction left unmatched. Germline CDR1 reads DFQATT; CDR2 reads SNEGSKA (reference sequence). DNA of the CDR3: TGCAGTGCTCCTCCTGGGGGACAGTCCTACGAGCAGTACTTC. Its translation: CSAPPGGQSYEQYF.

V gene TRBV6-5 combines with J gene TRBJ2-2; D is unclear. CDR3 length: 17 residues. V gave up 0 bases and J gave up 4 bases, with 15 bases separating them. Germline CDR1 is MNHEY and CDR2 is SVGAGI. This CDR3 is CASSYSALAGGTGELFF. The CDR3 region has the DNA TGTGCCAGCAGTTACTCTGCGCTGGCCGGCGGCACCGGGGAGCTGTTTTTT.

J is TRBJ2-2 and V is TRBV20-1, with D perhaps matching TRBD2 (5 bases). With 3 bases removed from V and 5 bases from J, the gap between germline ends came to 10 bases. Germline CDR1 and CDR2: DFQATT and SNEGSKA (reference sequence). The CDR3 is 13 residues long. CDR3 DNA: TGCAGTGCTAGTTCTAGCTTTACCGGGGAGCTGTTTTTT. Its translation: CSASSSFTGELFF.

In this sample, this clonotype turned up a few times. The chain couples TRBV6-6 to TRBJ1-4, with 9 bases that match TRBD1. V shed 7 bases and J 0 bases; nucleotides not matched to a gene: 6. CDR1 MNHNY and CDR2 SVGAGI come from the germline V gene (reference sequence). The CDR3 covers 16 residues. The CDR3 coding sequence is TGTGCCAGCATGGGGGACAGGGCAGCAACTAATGAAAAACTGTTTTTT. Translating it yields CASMGDRAATNEKLFF.

V usage is TRBV5-1 and J usage is TRBJ2-7; 8 bases fit TRBD1. J gave up 1 base and V 4 bases, and 4 bases lay outside the gene matches. Germline V gene lookup returns CDR1 SGHRS and CDR2 YFSETQ. The CDR3 has 14 residues. The DNA of the CDR3 is TGCGCCAGCAGCGCAAACAGGGGGTCCTACGAGCAGTACTTC. This sequence encodes CASSANRGSYEQYF.

The table lists this clonotype with a few counts. A much larger clone differs by one base, so this may be a read error. This rearrangement joins TRBV7-2 to TRBJ2-7; 9 bases agree with TRBD1. CDR1 is SGHTA, CDR2 FQGNSA, per germline. After removal of 1 base from V and 5 bases from J, the junction contained 6 bases not matched to a gene. This CDR3 region has 15 residues. The chain's CDR3 is CASSLVGDRAHEQYF. DNA for the CDR3: TGTGCCAGCAGCTTAGTGGGGGACAGGGCCCACGAGCAGTACTTC.

A few counts support this clonotype. Possible read error: a much larger clone is one base away. The genes are TRBV7-2 and TRBJ2-5; either TRBD1 or TRBD2 may supply D (5 bases each). V was shortened by 0 bases and J by 11 bases, with 16 bases between the two germline ends. Germline CDR1 SGHTA, CDR2 FQGNSA. This CDR3 has 14 amino acids. For the CDR3, the DNA is TGTGCCAGCAGCTTAGCTTGGGGGTACAATGAGCAGTACTTC. Residues: CASSLAWGYNEQYF.

This clonotype has a handful of counts. In nucleotides, the CDR3 is TGTGCCAGCAGCCCTTCGGCTAGGGGGGGGCACATTCAGTACTTC. Protein product: CASSPSARGGHIQYF. The chain joins TRBV5-6 to TRBJ2-4; maybe TRBD2 (7 bases). The V gene's germline CDR1 is SGHDT and CDR2 YYEEEE. The V and J ends lost 4 bases and 8 bases respectively, with 19 bases between them. The CDR3 loop spans 15 amino acids.

This clonotype was seen more than once but under ten times. The genes are TRBV6-2 or TRBV6-3 and TRBJ1-4; D perhaps matches TRBD1 (6 bases). The V gene lost 7 bases and the J gene lost 3 bases, with 9 bases spanning the gap. Germline values: CDR1 MNHEY, CDR2 SVGEGT. This CDR3 spans 13 amino acids. DNA for the CDR3: TGTGCCAGCATGGACAGCCCTAATGAAAAACTGTTTTTT. It specifies CASMDSPNEKLFF.

This clonotype was detected ten times or more. The V and J genes are TRBV25-1 and TRBJ2-5; a weak D match, TRBD2 (7 bases). V gave up 1 base and J gave up 4 bases, with 10 bases separating them. The CDR3 has 14 amino acids. Germline loops: CDR1 MGHDK, CDR2 SYGVNS. The CDR3 nucleotides read TGTGCCAGCAGTGAATGGGGGGGCCGAGAGACCCAGTACTTC. Amino acids: CASSEWGGRETQYF.